This T cell receptor beta chain was sequenced during a study of blood T cell repertoires in COVID-19 (dated by TCRdb to between 2020 and 2021). Regarding the research as a whole: Samples covering the acute and convalescent phases of COVID-19 were provided by collaborators in the United States, Italy and Spain. Subjects who had been exposed to COVID-19, were actively infected with it, or had recovered from it provided the deeply sampled blood TCRbeta repertoires that made up the dataset. The sample metadata nearly always contained a de-identified subject ID, COVID-19 status, age in years and sex. The material from the prospective study consisted of cDNA or gDNA derived from T cells, B-cell-depleted T cells, or PBMCs. The repertoires were made available in a free public database intended to serve as a resource for research on the immune response to SARS-CoV-2. Samples came from the ongoing ImmuneRACE study (first 160 participants) plus 1,254 subjects from 6 global collaborators. Where HLA class I and class II types were available, the types were taken from metadata supplied by the sample provider, not from assay-based typing.

One collaborating source in Seattle enrolled patients while the patients were actively infected and followed the patients over time throughout the course of disease. The collaborating institutions used their own protocols to collect whole blood in K2EDTA tubes. Collaborator samples were shipped for TCRbeta analysis as frozen whole blood, isolated PBMCs, or DNA extracted from either sample type. TCRbeta CDR3 regions were amplified from genomic DNA by means of the immunoSEQ Assay, a bias-controlled multiplex PCR. On the authors' methods: The number of nucleated cells in each sample was estimated by amplification of reference gene primers within the assay. To quantify the absolute abundance of each unique TCRbeta CDR3 rearrangement, sequence reads were collapsed and filtered. For each sample, productive Simpson clonality was calculated by taking the square root of Simpson's diversity index across productive rearrangements. TCRdb took over this immuneACCESS table, retaining in-frame rearrangements with V and J assigned. Such tables are incomplete; in checked studies, under half of the missing clones stem from an unresolved V gene, and the remainder is unexplained. V and J calls plus clone size are reproduced from that table; the DNA served to infer D and trimming. This sample has about 180,000 clones in its table, and 70% to 90% of those were observed once. The ten largest clones add up to under 0.7% of the sample.

Broad study findings and their caveats: How much clinical and demographic metadata was included differed by source and by participant, and the metadata was provided uncurated.

A word on this clone: What antigen it recognizes has not been identified. Within one base of it there is no much larger clone, and no base qualities were kept.

The germline V gene encodes CDR1 ENHRY and CDR2 SYGVKD. There are 15 amino acids in the CDR3, from cysteine to phenylalanine inclusive. Only the CDR3 part of the read is kept: 45 bases, read in frame from the first base. V ends up 6 bases short and J 2 bases short, with an unmatched junction base count of 7. The source material was peripheral blood. The receptor's source is a man between 60 and 75 years old with COVID-19, enrolled during active disease. The chain is made from TRBV10-3 and TRBJ1-1; 9 of the junction bases match TRBD1. This receptor has the CDR3 CAIRQGALTNTEAFF. The nucleotides read TGTGCCATCAGACAGGGGGCCCTTACCAACACTGAAGCTTTCTTT.